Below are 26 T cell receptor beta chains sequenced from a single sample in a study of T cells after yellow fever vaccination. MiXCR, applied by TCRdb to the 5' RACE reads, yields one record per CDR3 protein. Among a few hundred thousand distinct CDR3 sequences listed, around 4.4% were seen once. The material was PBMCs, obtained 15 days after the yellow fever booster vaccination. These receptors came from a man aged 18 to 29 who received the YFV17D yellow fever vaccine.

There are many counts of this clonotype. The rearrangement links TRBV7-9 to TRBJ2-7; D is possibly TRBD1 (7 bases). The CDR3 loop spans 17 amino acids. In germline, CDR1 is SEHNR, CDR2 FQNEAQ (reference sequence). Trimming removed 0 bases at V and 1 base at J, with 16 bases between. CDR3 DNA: TGTGCCAGCAGCTTAGCGGGGGGACAGCAACCTTCCTACGAGCAGTACGTC. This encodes CASSLAGGQQPSYEQYV.

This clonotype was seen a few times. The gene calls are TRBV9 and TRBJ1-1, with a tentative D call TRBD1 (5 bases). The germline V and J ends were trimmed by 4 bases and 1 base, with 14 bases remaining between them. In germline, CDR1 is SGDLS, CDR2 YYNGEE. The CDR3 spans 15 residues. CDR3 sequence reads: CASSPTAQANTEAFF. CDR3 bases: TGTGCCAGCAGCCCGACAGCGCAGGCGAACACTGAAGCTTTCTTT.

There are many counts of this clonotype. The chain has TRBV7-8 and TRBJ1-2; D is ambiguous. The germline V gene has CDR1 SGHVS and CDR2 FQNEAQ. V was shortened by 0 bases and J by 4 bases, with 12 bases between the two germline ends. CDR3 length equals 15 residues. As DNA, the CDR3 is TGTGCCAGCAGCTTAGCGGGCCGGGTTGGCTATGGCTACACCTTC. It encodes CASSLAGRVGYGYTF. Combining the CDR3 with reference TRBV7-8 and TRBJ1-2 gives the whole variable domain GAGVSQSPRYKVAKRGQDVALRCDPISGHVSLFWYQQALGQGPEFLTYFQNEAQLDKSGLPSDRFFAERPEGSVSTLKIQRTQQEDSAVYLCASSLAGRVGYGYTFGSGTRLTVV.

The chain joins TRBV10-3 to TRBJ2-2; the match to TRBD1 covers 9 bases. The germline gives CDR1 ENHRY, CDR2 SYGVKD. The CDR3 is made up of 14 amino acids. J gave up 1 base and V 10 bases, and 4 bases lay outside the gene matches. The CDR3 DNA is TGTGCCACGACGGGACAGGGGAACACCGGGGAGCTGTTTTTT. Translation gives CATTGQGNTGELFF.

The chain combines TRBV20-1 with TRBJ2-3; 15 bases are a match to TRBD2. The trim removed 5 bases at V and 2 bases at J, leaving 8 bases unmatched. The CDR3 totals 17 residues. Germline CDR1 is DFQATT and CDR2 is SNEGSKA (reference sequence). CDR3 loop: CSAPRGTSGGHTDTQYF. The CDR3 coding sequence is TGCAGTGCTCCCCGGGGGACTAGCGGGGGGCACACAGATACGCAGTATTTT.

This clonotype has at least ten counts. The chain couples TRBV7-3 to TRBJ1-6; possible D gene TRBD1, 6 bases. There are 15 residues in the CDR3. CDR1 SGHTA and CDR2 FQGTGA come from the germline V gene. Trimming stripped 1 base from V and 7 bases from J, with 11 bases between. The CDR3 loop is CASSLNGQTNSPLHF. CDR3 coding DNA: TGTGCCAGCAGCTTAAACGGACAGACGAATTCACCCCTCCACTTT.

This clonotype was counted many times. The chain's CDR3 is CAIRDPRQTYNSPLHF. The CDR3 DNA sequence: TGTGCCATCAGGGACCCAAGACAGACTTATAATTCACCCCTCCACTTT. V is TRBV10-3 and J is TRBJ1-6, with a weak D call TRBD1 (5 bases). V was trimmed by 6 bases and J by 4 bases, leaving 16 bases between them. This CDR3 is 16 amino acids long. The germline V gene has CDR1 ENHRY and CDR2 SYGVKD.

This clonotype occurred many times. The DNA of the CDR3 is TGCGCCAGCAGCAACCAACAGGGGGTTCTGGACGAGCAGTACTTC. This encodes CASSNQQGVLDEQYF. The genes are TRBV5-1 and TRBJ2-7; 8 bases are shared with TRBD1. CDR1 SGHRS and CDR2 YFSETQ come from the germline V gene. Trimming cost V 4 bases and J 5 bases; bases outside gene matches: 11. CDR3 size: 15 residues. Full variable domain (remainder filled in from reference TRBV5-1 and TRBJ2-7): KAGVTQTPRYLIKTRGQQVTLSCSPISGHRSVSWYQQTPGQGLQFLFEYFSETQRNKGNFPGRFSGRQFSNSRSEMNVSTLELGDSALYLCASSNQQGVLDEQYFGPGTRLTVT.

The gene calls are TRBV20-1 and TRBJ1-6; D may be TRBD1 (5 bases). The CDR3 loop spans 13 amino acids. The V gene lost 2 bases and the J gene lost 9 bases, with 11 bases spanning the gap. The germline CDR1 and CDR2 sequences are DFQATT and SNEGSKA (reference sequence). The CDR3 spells CSARRGLGSPLHF. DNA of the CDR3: TGCAGTGCTAGACGGGGGTTGGGTTCACCCCTCCACTTT.

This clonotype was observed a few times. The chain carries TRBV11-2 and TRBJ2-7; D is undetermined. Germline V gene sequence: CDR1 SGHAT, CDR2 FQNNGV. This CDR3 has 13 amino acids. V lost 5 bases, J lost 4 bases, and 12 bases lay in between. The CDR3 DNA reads TGTGCCAGCAGCCGGTGGAACCGTTACGAGCAGTACTTC. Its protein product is CASSRWNRYEQYF.

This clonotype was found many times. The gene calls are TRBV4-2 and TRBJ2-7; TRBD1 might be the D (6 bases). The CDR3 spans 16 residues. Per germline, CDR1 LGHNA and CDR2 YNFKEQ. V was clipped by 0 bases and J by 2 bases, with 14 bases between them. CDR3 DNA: TGTGCCAGCAGCCAAGAAAGGGCAGGGGCGGCCTACGAGCAGTACTTC. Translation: CASSQERAGAAYEQYF.

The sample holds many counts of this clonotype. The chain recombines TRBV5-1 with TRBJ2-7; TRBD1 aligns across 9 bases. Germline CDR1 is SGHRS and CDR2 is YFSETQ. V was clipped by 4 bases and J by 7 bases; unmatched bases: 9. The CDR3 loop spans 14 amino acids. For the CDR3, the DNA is TGCGCCAGCAGCGAACCGGGACAGGGTTATGAGCAGTACTTC. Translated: CASSEPGQGYEQYF.

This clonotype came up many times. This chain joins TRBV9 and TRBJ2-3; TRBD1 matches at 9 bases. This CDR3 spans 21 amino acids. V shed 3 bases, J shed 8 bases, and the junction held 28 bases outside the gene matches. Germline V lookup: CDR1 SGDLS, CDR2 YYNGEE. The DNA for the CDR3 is TGTGCCAGCAGCGCCTACCCCGGCACGGACAGGGGCCTAGCGGCCCCCGGTACGCAGTATTTT. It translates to CASSAYPGTDRGLAAPGTQYF.

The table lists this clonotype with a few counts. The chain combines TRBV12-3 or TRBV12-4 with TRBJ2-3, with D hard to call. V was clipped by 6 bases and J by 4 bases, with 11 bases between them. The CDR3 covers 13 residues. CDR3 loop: CASSQLGPDTQYF. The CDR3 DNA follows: TGTGCCAGCAGCCAACTCGGGCCAGATACGCAGTATTTT.

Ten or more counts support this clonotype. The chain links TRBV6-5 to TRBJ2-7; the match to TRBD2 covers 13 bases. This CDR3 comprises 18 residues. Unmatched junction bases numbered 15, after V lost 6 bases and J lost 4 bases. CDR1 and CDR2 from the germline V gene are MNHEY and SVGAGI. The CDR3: CASSLGLAGAHSGYEQYV. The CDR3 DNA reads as TGTGCCAGCAGCCTTGGACTAGCGGGGGCCCACTCGGGATACGAGCAGTACGTC.

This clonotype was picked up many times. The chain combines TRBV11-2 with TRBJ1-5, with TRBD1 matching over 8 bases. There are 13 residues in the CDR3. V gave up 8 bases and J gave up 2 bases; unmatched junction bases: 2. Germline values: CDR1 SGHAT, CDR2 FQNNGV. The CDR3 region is CASGGQGNQPQHF. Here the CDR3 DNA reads TGTGCCAGCGGGGGACAGGGCAATCAGCCCCAGCATTTT.

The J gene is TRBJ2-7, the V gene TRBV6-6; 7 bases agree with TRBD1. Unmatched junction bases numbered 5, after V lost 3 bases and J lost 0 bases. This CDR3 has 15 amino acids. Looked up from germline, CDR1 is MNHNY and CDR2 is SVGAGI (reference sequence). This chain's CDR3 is CASSYSQGSSYEQYF. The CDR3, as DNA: TGTGCCAGCAGTTATTCACAGGGGAGCTCCTACGAGCAGTACTTC.

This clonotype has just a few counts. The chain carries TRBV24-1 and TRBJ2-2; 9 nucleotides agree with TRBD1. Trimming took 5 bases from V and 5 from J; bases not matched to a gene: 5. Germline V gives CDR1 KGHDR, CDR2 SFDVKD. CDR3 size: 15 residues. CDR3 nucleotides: TGTGCCACCAGTGGTACCGGGACAGGGACCGGGGAGCTGTTTTTT. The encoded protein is CATSGTGTGTGELFF.

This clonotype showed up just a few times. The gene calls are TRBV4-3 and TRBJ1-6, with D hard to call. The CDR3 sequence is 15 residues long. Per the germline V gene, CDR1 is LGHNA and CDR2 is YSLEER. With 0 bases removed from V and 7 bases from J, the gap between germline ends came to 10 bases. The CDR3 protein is CASSQDGLGNSPLHF. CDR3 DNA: TGCGCCAGCAGCCAAGATGGCCTAGGAAATTCACCCCTCCACTTT.

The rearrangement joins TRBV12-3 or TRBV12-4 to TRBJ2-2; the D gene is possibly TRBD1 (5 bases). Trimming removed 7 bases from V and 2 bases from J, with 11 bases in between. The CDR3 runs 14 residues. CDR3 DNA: TGTGCCAGCATTTCCCAGGGTAACACCGGGGAGCTGTTTTTT. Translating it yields CASISQGNTGELFF.

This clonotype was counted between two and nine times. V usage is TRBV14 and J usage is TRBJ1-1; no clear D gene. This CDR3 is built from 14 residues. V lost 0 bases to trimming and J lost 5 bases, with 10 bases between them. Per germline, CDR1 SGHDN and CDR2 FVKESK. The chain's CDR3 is CASSQEIGETEAFF. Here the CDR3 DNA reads TGTGCCAGCAGCCAAGAAATCGGGGAAACTGAAGCTTTCTTT.

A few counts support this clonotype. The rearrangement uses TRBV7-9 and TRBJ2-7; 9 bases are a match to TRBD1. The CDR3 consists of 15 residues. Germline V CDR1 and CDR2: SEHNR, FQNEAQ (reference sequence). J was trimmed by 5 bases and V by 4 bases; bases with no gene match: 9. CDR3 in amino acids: CASSSATGGFDEQYF. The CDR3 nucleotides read TGTGCCAGCAGCTCAGCGACAGGGGGATTCGACGAGCAGTACTTC.

CDR3 sequence reads: CASSPGAQGASNQPQHF. CDR3 nucleotide sequence: TGTGCCAGCAGCCCGGGAGCCCAGGGGGCAAGCAATCAGCCCCAGCATTTT. The chain carries TRBV12-3 or TRBV12-4 and TRBJ1-5, with TRBD1 identical over 8 bases. With 6 bases clipped from V and 1 base from J, the junction kept 11 bases outside the gene matches. This CDR3 is built from 17 residues.

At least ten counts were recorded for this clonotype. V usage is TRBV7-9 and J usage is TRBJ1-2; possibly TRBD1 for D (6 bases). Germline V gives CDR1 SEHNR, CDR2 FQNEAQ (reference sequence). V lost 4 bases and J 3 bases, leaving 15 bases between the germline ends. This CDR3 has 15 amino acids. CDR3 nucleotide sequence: TGTGCCAGCAGCTCCAGCAAGGGACAAGACTATGGCTACACCTTC. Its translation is CASSSSKGQDYGYTF.

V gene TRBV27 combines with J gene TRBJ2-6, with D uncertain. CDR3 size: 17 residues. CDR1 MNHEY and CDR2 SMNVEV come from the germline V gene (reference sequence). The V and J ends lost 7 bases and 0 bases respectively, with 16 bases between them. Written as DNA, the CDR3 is TGTGCCAGCACCTCTTCCAGGTACAGCTCTGGGGCCAACGTCCTGACTTTC. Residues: CASTSSRYSSGANVLTF. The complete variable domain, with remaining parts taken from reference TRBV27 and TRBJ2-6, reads EAQVTQNPRYLITVTGKKLTVTCSQNMNHEYMSWYRQDPGLGLRQIYYSMNVEVTDKGDVPEGYKVSRKEKRNFPLILESPSPNQTSLYFCASTSSRYSSGANVLTFGAGSRLTVL.

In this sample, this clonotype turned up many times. DNA for the CDR3: TGTGCCAGCAGTTTTGTCGGCGGGGGCGGGGAGACCCAGTACTTC. Its translation is CASSFVGGGGETQYF. The rearrangement joins TRBV27 to TRBJ2-5; maybe TRBD2 (7 bases). Germline V CDR1 and CDR2: MNHEY, SMNVEV (reference sequence). The CDR3 contains 15 residues. Trimming pared 3 bases from V and 5 bases from J, leaving 16 bases between.